Sequencing of this T cell receptor (beta chain) was carried out in a study of T cells in women clearing cervical HPV infection. Looking at the study overall: Case blood drawn at lesion detection; control blood after infection cleared. Cases' blood sampling followed lesion detection by median about 150 days (90 to 200). Overall study results and limits: CIN3+ cases had significantly higher TCR repertoire richness than controls, but evenness did not differ. It is unknown whether associations predate infection; no effector/memory or HPV-specific sorting.

The data were produced by immunoSEQ multiplex PCR, yet TCRdb's version contains in-frame clones alone and is incomplete. The sample has approximately 39,000 clones. Germline CDR1 LNHNV, CDR2 YYDKDF (reference sequence). The germline V and J ends were trimmed by 4 bases and 3 bases, with 16 bases remaining between them. The CDR3 extends over 15 amino acids. In regard to this clone: No antigen is known for it. The read halts 3 residues ahead of the CDR3 end, with the missing end drawn from the germline J gene.

Sequenced material: blood buffy coat. The TCR sequence derives from a woman aged 18 to 69 with a cervical HPV16 infection that either progressed to CIN3+ or cleared (not recorded which). V and J are TRBV15 and TRBJ2-7; D is perhaps TRBD1 (6 bases). CDR3 DNA (partial): TGTGCCACCAGCACATCGACAGGCCGGTTCTACGAG. Amino acids: CATSTSTGRFYE. The whole CDR3 protein reads CATSTSTGRFYEQYF. Full variable domain (missing parts from reference TRBV15 and TRBJ2-7): DAMVIQNPRYQVTQFGKPVTLSCSQTLNHNVMYWYQQKSSQAPKLLFHYYDKDFNNEADTPDNFQSRRPNTSFCFLDIRSPGLGDTAMYLCATSTSTGRFYEQYFGPGTRLTVT.